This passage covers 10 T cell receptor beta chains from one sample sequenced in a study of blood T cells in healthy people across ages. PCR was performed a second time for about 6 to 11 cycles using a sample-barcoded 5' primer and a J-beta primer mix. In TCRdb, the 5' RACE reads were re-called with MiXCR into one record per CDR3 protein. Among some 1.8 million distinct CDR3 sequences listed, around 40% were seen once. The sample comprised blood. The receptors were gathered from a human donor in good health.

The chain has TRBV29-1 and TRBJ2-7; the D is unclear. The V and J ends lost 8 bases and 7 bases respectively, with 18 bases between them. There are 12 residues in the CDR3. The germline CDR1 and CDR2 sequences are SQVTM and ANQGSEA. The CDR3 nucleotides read TGCAGCCCCATCTCCAGTAACAATGAGCAGTACTTC. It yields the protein CSPISSNNEQYF.

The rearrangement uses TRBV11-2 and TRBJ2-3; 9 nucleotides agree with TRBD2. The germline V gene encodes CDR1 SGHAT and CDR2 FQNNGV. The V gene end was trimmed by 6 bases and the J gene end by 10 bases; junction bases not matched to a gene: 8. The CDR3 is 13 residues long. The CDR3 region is CASRRLAGRAQYF. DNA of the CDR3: TGTGCCAGCAGGCGTCTAGCGGGGCGGGCGCAGTATTTT.

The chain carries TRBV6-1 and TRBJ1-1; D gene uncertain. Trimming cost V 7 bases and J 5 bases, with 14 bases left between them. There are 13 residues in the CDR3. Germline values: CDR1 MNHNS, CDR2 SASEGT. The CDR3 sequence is CASNRLDLTEAFF. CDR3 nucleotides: TGTGCCAGCAATCGGCTGGACCTTACTGAAGCTTTCTTT.

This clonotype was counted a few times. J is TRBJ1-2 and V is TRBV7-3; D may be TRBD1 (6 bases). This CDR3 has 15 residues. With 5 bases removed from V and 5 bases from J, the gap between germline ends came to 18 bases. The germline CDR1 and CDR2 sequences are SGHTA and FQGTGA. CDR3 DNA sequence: TGTGCCAGCAGCCCGTCGGGTGCAGGGGATTATGGCTACACCTTC. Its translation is CASSPSGAGDYGYTF.

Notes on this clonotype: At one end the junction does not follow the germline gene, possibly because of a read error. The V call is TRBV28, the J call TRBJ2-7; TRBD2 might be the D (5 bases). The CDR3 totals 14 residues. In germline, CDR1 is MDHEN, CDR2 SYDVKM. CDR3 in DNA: TGTGCCAGCAGCCAGCCTAGCAGATCCTACGGGCAGTACTTC. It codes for CASSQPSRSYGQYF.

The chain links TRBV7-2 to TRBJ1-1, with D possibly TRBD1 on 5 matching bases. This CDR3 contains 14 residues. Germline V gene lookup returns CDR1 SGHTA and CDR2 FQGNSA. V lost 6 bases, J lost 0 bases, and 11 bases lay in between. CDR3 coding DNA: TGTGCCAGCAGTTTTGGGGGAGTGAACACTGAAGCTTTCTTT. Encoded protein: CASSFGGVNTEAFF.

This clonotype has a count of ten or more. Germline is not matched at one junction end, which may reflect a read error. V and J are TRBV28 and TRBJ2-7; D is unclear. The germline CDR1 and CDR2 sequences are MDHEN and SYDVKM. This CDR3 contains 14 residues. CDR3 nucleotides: TGTGCCAGCAGCTTATTGGGCGGAACCTACGAGCAGTACTTC. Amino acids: CASSLLGGTYEQYF. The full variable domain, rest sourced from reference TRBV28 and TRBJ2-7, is DVKVTQSSRYLVKRTGEKVFLECVQDMDHENMFWYRQDPGLGLRLIYFSYDVKMKEKGDIPEGYSVSREKKERFSLILESASTNQTSMYLCASSLLGGTYEQYFGPGTRLTVT.

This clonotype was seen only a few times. The DNA for the CDR3 is TGTCCCCTAGCCGGGCGTACGCAGTATTTT. Translating it yields CPLAGRTQYF. The V and J genes are TRBV28 and TRBJ2-3, with D perhaps matching TRBD2 (5 bases). The CDR3 sequence is 10 residues long. Germline V CDR1 and CDR2: MDHEN, SYDVKM.

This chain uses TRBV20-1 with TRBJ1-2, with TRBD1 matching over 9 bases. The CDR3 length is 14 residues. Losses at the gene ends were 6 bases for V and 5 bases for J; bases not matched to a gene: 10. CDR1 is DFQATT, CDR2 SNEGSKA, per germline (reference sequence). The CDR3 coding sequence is TGCAGTGCCGCGCCGGGACAGGGATGTTATGGCTACACCTTC. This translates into CSAAPGQGCYGYTF.

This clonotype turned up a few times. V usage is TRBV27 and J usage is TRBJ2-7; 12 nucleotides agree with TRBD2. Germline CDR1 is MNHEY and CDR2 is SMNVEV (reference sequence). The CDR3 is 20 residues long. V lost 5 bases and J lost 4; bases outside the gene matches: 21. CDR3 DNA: TGTGCCAGCAGTCGGTACGGCGCTAGCGGGGGGGCGGTCTCTTTTTACGAGCAGTACTTC. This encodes CASSRYGASGGAVSFYEQYF.